This T cell receptor beta chain stems from a study of Graves' ophthalmopathy and Graves' hyperthyroidism. The V and J ends lost 5 bases and 0 bases respectively, with 7 bases between them. The CDR3 runs to 13 residues. The germline V gene encodes CDR1 LNHDA and CDR2 SQIVND (reference sequence). This clonotype was found many times. Antigen: not known. The authors used Ficoll-Paque density gradient centrifugation to separate PBMCs. The input was approximately 10 ml of fresh peripheral blood. Investigators amplified TCR beta CDR3 regions from RNA transcripts. Scientists carried out first-round RT-PCR using HTBI primers and then a second-round multiplex PCR. From the multiplex PCR reads, TCRdb called clonotypes with MiXCR, one entry per CDR3 protein. The table has 13,000 to 15,000 distinct CDR3 sequences, approximately 51% seen once; the top ten hold roughly 50%. Study-wide results and limits: An 81.08% specificity and around 90% sensitivity were achieved by a 13-signature model that separated ophthalmopathy from stable hyperthyroidism.

The sample taken for sequencing was peripheral blood. The TCR originated in a woman aged 25-40 years with Graves' ophthalmopathy. The V gene is TRBV19, the J gene TRBJ1-1; perhaps TRBD1 as D (5 bases). The CDR3 region has the DNA TGTGCCAGTAGTCTGACAGTGAACACTGAAGCTTTCTTT. Encoded protein: CASSLTVNTEAFF.